The present TCR beta chain was sequenced within a study of cytomegalovirus exposure and HLA in healthy donors. The CDR3 is made up of 17 amino acids. V shed 8 bases and J shed 12 bases, with 33 bases lying between them. CDR1 is MNHEY and CDR2 is SMNVEV in the germline V gene (reference sequence). The PCR used 60 Vbeta and 13 Jbeta primers. Method: immunoSEQ multiplex PCR; TCRdb's copy keeps in-frame clones and lacks some. The sample consists of 200,000 to 250,000 clones, roughly 85% of them appearing once. Participants comprised healthy donors of bone marrow. The sequenced sample consisted of PBMCs. The clonotype was recovered from a girl aged 2-15 years in good health and CMV-seronegative. The chain recombines TRBV27 with TRBJ2-3; D possibly corresponds to TRBD1 (6 bases). The CDR3: CASGTWTGQNHGTPQYF. In DNA, the CDR3 is TGTGCCAGCGGGACCTGGACGGGACAAAATCACGGGACGCCACAGTATTTT.